This TCR beta chain was sequenced in a study of blood T cell repertoires in COVID-19. Study at large: Whether acute or convalescent, the COVID-19 samples came from the United States, Italy and Spain.

Original analysis: Reference gene primers were amplified, and this amplification served to estimate nucleated cell counts. The table came from immunoSEQ multiplex PCR; TCRdb's copy has only in-frame clones and leaves some out. V and J calls and clone size follow that table, whereas D and trimming were derived from the DNA. The profile shows approximately 140,000 clones, 88% of them singletons. From germline, CDR1 is SGHTA and CDR2 FQGNSA. Trimming stripped 6 bases from V and 0 bases from J, with 10 bases between. The CDR3 is made up of 14 amino acids. The age range of participants was about 18 to 95 years, with residence in fewer than 25 US areas. Assignments of participants to cohorts depended upon their own reported clinical history.

The source material was PBMCs or T cells enriched from blood (not recorded which). V gene TRBV7-2 combines with J gene TRBJ2-3, with D unresolved. The receptor comes from a woman aged 25 to 45 with acute COVID-19. The CDR3 region is CASSPRRSTDTQYF. The CDR3 DNA reads TGTGCCAGCAGTCCGCGGCGGAGCACAGATACGCAGTATTTT.